A selection of T cell receptor beta chains follows, all from one sample in a study of T cells after yellow fever vaccination. One entry per CDR3 protein, called by TCRdb with MiXCR from the 5' RACE reads. The table has approximately 510,000 distinct CDR3 sequences, roughly a fifth seen once. The specimen comprised PBMCs, sampled 20 to 25 days after the first yellow fever vaccination. The receptors originated from a young man who received the YFV17D yellow fever vaccine. CDR3s include the opening cysteine and the closing phenylalanine or tryptophan. A D gene is named only where the DNA matches it firmly. Clone sizes are given selectively: once, few, many, or a class where the clone is expanded.

>TRBV20-1|TRBJ2-1|NA|NA
CSAQTYLGNNEQFF
TGCAGTGCTCAAACTTATCTAGGGAACAATGAGCAGTTCTTC
>TRBV7-9|TRBJ1-2|TRBD1|once
CASSFGRGRDGYTF
TGTGCCAGCAGCTTCGGCAGGGGGAGGGATGGCTACACCTTC
>TRBV18|TRBJ2-3|NA|NA
CASSPLQGVRSTDTQYF
TGTGCCAGCTCACCATTGCAGGGAGTTCGGAGCACAGATACGCAGTATTTT
>TRBV5-1|TRBJ2-4|NA|many
CASSLDEVQYF
TGCGCCAGCAGCTTAGACGAGGTTCAGTACTTC
>TRBV10-3|TRBJ2-3|TRBD2|NA
CAITRGGAVADTQYF
TGTGCCATCACCCGCGGGGGGGCGGTCGCAGATACGCAGTATTTT
>TRBV6-2/TRBV6-3|TRBJ2-5|NA|few
CASSSRALQETQYF
TGTGCCAGCAGCAGCCGGGCCCTCCAAGAGACCCAGTACTTC
>TRBV12-3/TRBV12-4|TRBJ2-5|NA|NA
CASSFQGWETQYF
TGTGCCAGCAGTTTTCAGGGGTGGGAGACCCAGTACTTC
>TRBV7-3|TRBJ2-2|NA|NA
CASSLSGGEDTGELFF
TGTGCCAGCAGCTTATCGGGGGGCGAGGACACCGGGGAGCTGTTTTTT
>TRBV7-9|TRBJ2-3|NA|NA
CASSPSRGFTDTQYF
TGTGCCAGCAGCCCTTCCAGGGGTTTCACAGATACGCAGTATTTT
>TRBV6-2/TRBV6-3|TRBJ2-1|NA|NA
CASRLGGALHFNEQFF
TGTGCCAGCAGATTGGGGGGGGCCCTGCACTTCAATGAGCAGTTCTTC
>TRBV7-2|TRBJ2-3|TRBD2|few
CASSLRSAGIDTQYF
TGTGCCAGCAGCTTAAGATCAGCGGGGATAGATACGCAGTATTTT
>TRBV29-1|TRBJ1-4|TRBD1|NA
CSVYRTGTNEKLFF
TGCAGCGTTTACAGGACAGGGACTAATGAAAAACTGTTTTTT
>TRBV29-1|TRBJ2-1|NA|few
CSVENPGANEQFF
TGCAGCGTTGAAAATCCGGGGGCGAATGAGCAGTTCTTC
>TRBV12-3/TRBV12-4|TRBJ1-1|NA|few
CASAQGQNTEAFF
TGTGCCAGCGCACAGGGACAGAACACTGAAGCTTTCTTT
>TRBV5-1|TRBJ2-7|TRBD1|once
CASSTGTGDVLYEQYF
TGCGCCAGCAGCACTGGGACAGGGGACGTACTCTACGAGCAGTACTTC
>TRBV6-2/TRBV6-3|TRBJ2-7|TRBD1|once
CASSSRQGASYEQYF
TGTGCCAGCAGTTCCCGCCAGGGGGCGTCCTACGAGCAGTACTTC
>TRBV5-1|TRBJ2-5|TRBD1|NA
CASGTGTVGETQYF
TGCGCCAGCGGTACCGGGACAGTTGGAGAGACCCAGTACTTC
>TRBV7-2|TRBJ2-5|NA|NA
CASSGTGGAKTQYF
TGTGCCAGCAGCGGTACTGGGGGGGCAAAGACCCAGTACTTC
>TRBV12-3/TRBV12-4|TRBJ2-1|NA|NA
CASSLYAGAYNEQFF
TGTGCCAGCAGTTTATACGCAGGGGCCTACAATGAGCAGTTCTTC
>TRBV5-1|TRBJ2-5|NA|few
CASSLEDSETQYF
TGCGCCAGCAGCTTGGAGGACTCAGAGACCCAGTACTTC
>TRBV6-1|TRBJ2-2|NA|NA
CASSESGGAGELFF
TGTGCCAGCAGTGAAAGCGGAGGAGCCGGGGAGCTGTTTTTT
>TRBV28|TRBJ2-1|NA|NA
CASSKRGSYNEQFF
TGTGCCAGCAGCAAAAGAGGCTCCTACAATGAGCAGTTCTTC
>TRBV5-4|TRBJ2-7|NA|once
CASSLPGTVDEQYF
TGTGCCAGCAGCTTACCCGGGACGGTGGACGAGCAGTACTTC
>TRBV30|TRBJ2-1|TRBD2|NA
CAWSVLGSGGGNEQFF
TGTGCCTGGAGTGTACTCGGTAGCGGGGGGGGCAATGAGCAGTTCTTC
>TRBV4-2|TRBJ1-2|TRBD1|many
CASSQNPPGTGGFGYTF
TGTGCCAGCAGCCAAAACCCTCCCGGGACAGGGGGTTTTGGCTACACCTTC
>TRBV5-1|TRBJ2-2|NA|NA
CASSSRGRGSQRELFF
TGCGCCAGCAGCTCCAGGGGCCGAGGGAGCCAGAGGGAGCTGTTTTTT
>TRBV27|TRBJ2-7|NA|few
CASSPTPDTSPYEQYF
TGTGCCAGCAGCCCAACCCCAGATACTAGCCCCTACGAGCAGTACTTC
>TRBV12-3/TRBV12-4|TRBJ2-3|NA|few
CASSFGERNTQYF
TGTGCCAGCAGTTTCGGAGAGCGGAATACGCAGTATTTT
>TRBV6-2/TRBV6-3|TRBJ2-7|NA|NA
CASSYPTPAAGSLQGYEQYF
TGTGCCAGCAGTTACCCAACGCCAGCAGCCGGATCCCTTCAGGGATACGAGCAGTACTTC
>TRBV2|TRBJ1-2|NA|NA
CASSREGDFANYGYTF
TGTGCCAGCAGTCGGGAGGGGGATTTCGCTAACTATGGCTACACCTTC
>TRBV7-3|TRBJ1-5|NA|few
CASSLTYGQPQHF
TGTGCCAGCAGCTTAACTTACGGCCAGCCCCAGCATTTT
>TRBV5-4|TRBJ2-1|NA|NA
CASTSGTSNEQFF
TGTGCCAGCACCTCCGGGACGTCCAATGAGCAGTTCTTC
>TRBV3-1|TRBJ1-5|TRBD1|NA
CASSQSTGAYQPQHF
TGTGCCAGCAGCCAGTCGACAGGGGCCTATCAGCCCCAGCATTTT
>TRBV6-2/TRBV6-3|TRBJ1-1|NA|NA
CASSSTQGDTEAFF
TGTGCCAGCAGCTCTACGCAGGGCGACACTGAAGCTTTCTTT
>TRBV29-1|TRBJ2-3|NA|NA
CSVDAGTSTDTQYF
TGCAGCGTTGATGCGGGAACCAGCACAGATACGCAGTATTTT
>TRBV5-4|TRBJ2-5|NA|few
CASSLRGKETQYF
TGTGCCAGCAGCTTGCGTGGGAAAGAGACCCAGTACTTC
>TRBV7-2|TRBJ1-1|NA|few
CASRSVPQNTEAFF
TGTGCCAGCAGATCGGTACCGCAGAACACTGAAGCTTTCTTT
>TRBV7-9|TRBJ1-1|TRBD1|NA
CASSVGQGVRTFF
TGTGCCAGCAGCGTAGGACAGGGAGTAAGAACTTTCTTT
>TRBV6-2/TRBV6-3|TRBJ1-5|NA|NA
CASSYSPGGGSNQPQHF
TGTGCCAGCAGTTACTCGCCGGGAGGGGGGTCTAATCAGCCCCAGCATTTT
>TRBV2|TRBJ1-1|TRBD1|NA
CASSENLDRGTEAFF
TGTGCCAGCAGTGAAAACCTGGACAGGGGGACTGAAGCTTTCTTT
>TRBV20-1|TRBJ1-5|NA|few
CSARQFSNQPQHF
TGCAGTGCTAGACAATTTAGCAATCAGCCCCAGCATTTT
>TRBV4-1|TRBJ1-1|NA|NA
CASSHSGGNTEAFF
TGCGCCAGCAGCCATTCGGGGGGGAACACTGAAGCTTTCTTT
>TRBV4-3|TRBJ2-3|NA|few
CASSQEPGAYSTDTQYF
TGCGCCAGCAGCCAAGAACCGGGGGCCTATAGCACAGATACGCAGTATTTT
>TRBV20-1|TRBJ1-5|NA|few
CSATGSNQPQHF
TGCAGCGCCACGGGTAGCAATCAGCCCCAGCATTTT
>TRBV2|TRBJ2-3|NA|few
CASLPTTSTDTQYF
TGTGCCAGCCTACCAACCACTAGCACAGATACGCAGTATTTT
>TRBV5-6|TRBJ2-3|TRBD2|NA
CASSLGLAVSTDTQYF
TGTGCCAGCAGCTTGGGGCTAGCGGTTAGCACAGATACGCAGTATTTT
>TRBV27|TRBJ2-2|NA|few
CASSLARAPRGGELFF
TGTGCCAGCAGTTTAGCCCGGGCCCCCCGCGGCGGGGAGCTGTTTTTT
>TRBV5-1|TRBJ2-1|TRBD2|few
CASSFLAGDIEQFF
TGCGCCAGCAGCTTCCTAGCGGGAGATATAGAGCAGTTCTTC
>TRBV4-1|TRBJ2-3|NA|NA
CASSQEGPSADTQYF
TGCGCCAGCAGCCAAGAGGGACCTAGCGCGGATACGCAGTATTTT
>TRBV5-5|TRBJ2-7|NA|NA
CASSFATGNYEQYF
TGTGCCAGCAGCTTCGCTACAGGGAATTACGAGCAGTACTTC
>TRBV5-6|TRBJ2-5|NA|few
CASSLAGGFFRETQYF
TGTGCCAGCAGCTTGGCGGGTGGTTTTTTCCGAGAGACCCAGTACTTC
>TRBV7-8|TRBJ1-5|NA|few
CASSLGAYSNQPQHF
TGTGCCAGCAGCTTAGGGGCATATAGCAATCAGCCCCAGCATTTT
>TRBV7-2|TRBJ2-7|NA|many
CASSLVNYEQYF
TGTGCCAGCAGCTTAGTAAATTACGAGCAGTACTTC
>TRBV6-6|TRBJ2-7|NA|NA
CASSGSSSYEQYF
TGTGCCAGCAGCGGCAGCAGCTCCTACGAGCAGTACTTC
>TRBV7-9|TRBJ2-5|NA|few
CASSLGIGGEQETQYF
TGTGCCAGCAGCTTAGGGATAGGCGGAGAACAAGAGACCCAGTACTTC
>TRBV4-2|TRBJ2-6|NA|NA
CASRPSTVTSGANVLTF
TGTGCCAGCAGACCCTCGACAGTGACCTCTGGGGCCAACGTCCTGACTTTC
>TRBV4-2|TRBJ1-1|NA|NA
CASSQVGLDPLGAFF
TGTGCCAGCAGCCAGGTAGGGCTGGACCCCCTTGGGGCTTTCTTT